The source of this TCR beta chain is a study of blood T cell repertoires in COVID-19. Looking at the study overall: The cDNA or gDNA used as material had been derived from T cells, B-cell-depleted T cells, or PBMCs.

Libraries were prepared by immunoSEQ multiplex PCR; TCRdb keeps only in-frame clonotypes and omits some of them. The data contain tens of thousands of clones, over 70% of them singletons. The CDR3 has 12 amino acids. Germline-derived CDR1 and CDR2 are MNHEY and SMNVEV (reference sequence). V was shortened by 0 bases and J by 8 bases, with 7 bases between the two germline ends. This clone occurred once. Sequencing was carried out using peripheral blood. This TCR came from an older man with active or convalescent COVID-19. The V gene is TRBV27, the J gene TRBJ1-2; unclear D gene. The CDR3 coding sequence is TGTGCCAGCAGTTTATCCGGCGGGGGCTACACCTTC. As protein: CASSLSGGGYTF.